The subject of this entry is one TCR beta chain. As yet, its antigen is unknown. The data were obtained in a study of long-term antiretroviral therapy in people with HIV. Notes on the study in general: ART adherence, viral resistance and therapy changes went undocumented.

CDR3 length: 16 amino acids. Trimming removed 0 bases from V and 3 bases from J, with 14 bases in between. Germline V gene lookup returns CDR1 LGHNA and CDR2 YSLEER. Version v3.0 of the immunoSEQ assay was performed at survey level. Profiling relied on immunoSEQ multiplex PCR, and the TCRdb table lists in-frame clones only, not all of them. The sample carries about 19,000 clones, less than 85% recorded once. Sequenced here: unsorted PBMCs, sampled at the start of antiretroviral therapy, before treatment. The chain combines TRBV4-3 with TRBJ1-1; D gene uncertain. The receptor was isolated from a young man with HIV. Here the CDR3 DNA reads TGCGCCAGCAGCCAAGACACCCCTCTCTCGGACACTGAAGCTTTCTTT. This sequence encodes CASSQDTPLSDTEAFF.